This entry concerns a single T cell receptor (beta chain). At the DNA level, this CDR3 is encoded by other sequences in the same sample as well. This specimen comes from a study of blood T cell repertoires in COVID-19. CDR3 length: 15 amino acids. The germline V gene has CDR1 SGHRS and CDR2 YFSETQ. V lost 4 bases to trimming and J lost 0 bases, with 11 bases between them. Assay: immunoSEQ multiplex PCR; the TCRdb copy retains only in-frame clones and omits some. This table holds about 280,000 clones, around 92% found once. The sample taken for sequencing was PBMCs or T cells enriched from blood (not recorded which). This receptor was obtained from a woman aged 60-75 years who had recovered from COVID-19. J is TRBJ1-5 and V is TRBV5-1, with D unclear. The CDR3 DNA reads TGCGCCAGCAGCCGGGGAGAGGGTAGCAATCAGCCCCAGCATTTT. It encodes CASSRGEGSNQPQHF.